This TCR beta chain originates from a study of cytotoxic CD8 clonotypes in ibrutinib-treated CLL. CDR1 and CDR2 from the germline V gene are MNHEY and SVGAGI. This CDR3 region has 16 residues. V was cut by 0 bases and J by 7 bases, with 13 bases left in between. The protocol was immunoSEQ multiplex PCR, while the TCRdb copy is restricted to in-frame clones and leaves out a portion. Of about 250,000 clones in the sample, 60% to 75% were seen once. Material: PBMCs, obtained after 24 months of ibrutinib treatment. This chain uses TRBV6-5 with TRBJ1-6; D is perhaps TRBD1 (5 bases). The TCR comes from a human donor with chronic lymphocytic leukemia. For the CDR3, the DNA is TGTGCCAGCAGTTACTCGACTTGGGACCCCAATTCACCCCTCCACTTT. This encodes CASSYSTWDPNSPLHF.